Listed here are 9 T cell receptor beta chains from one sample, sequenced in a study of long-term antiretroviral therapy in people with HIV. Running of the v3.0 immunoSEQ assay took place at survey level. Assay: immunoSEQ multiplex PCR; the TCRdb copy retains only in-frame clones and omits some. The sample lists just under 30,000 clones, roughly nine tenths occurring once. This sample comprised unsorted PBMCs, obtained approximately 5 years before starting antiretroviral therapy. These receptor sequences come from a man aged 50 to 59 with HIV.

The genes are TRBV7-2 and TRBJ1-5; D might be TRBD1 (5 bases). The V end was cut by 6 bases, the J end by 2 bases, with 20 bases between. Germline CDR1 is SGHTA and CDR2 is FQGNSA. The CDR3 is made up of 17 amino acids. Here the CDR3 DNA reads TGTGCCAGCAGTTTTGGACACCGGAGATTTGGCAATCAGCCCCAGCATTTT. Translation: CASSFGHRRFGNQPQHF.

The chain uses TRBV6-5 and TRBJ2-7; D not resolved. Germline CDR1 MNHEY, CDR2 SVGAGI. The CDR3 spans 8 residues. The CDR3 sequence is CRPYEQYF. CDR3 bases: TGTCGTCCCTACGAGCAGTACTTC.

The chain combines TRBV6-5 with TRBJ1-1; D is possibly TRBD1 (5 bases). V was clipped by 2 bases and J by 11 bases, with 15 bases between them. Germline-derived CDR1 and CDR2 are MNHEY and SVGAGI. The CDR3 totals 13 residues. DNA for the CDR3: TGTGCCAGCAGTTACCGTGTTCCAGGGTCGGCTTTCTTT. It specifies CASSYRVPGSAFF.

The V call is TRBV4-1, the J call TRBJ1-1, with 8 bases matching TRBD1. CDR1 and CDR2 from the germline V gene are MGHRA and YSYEKL. CDR3 length: 16 amino acids. With 0 bases clipped from V and 4 bases from J, the junction kept 7 bases outside the gene matches. For the CDR3, the DNA is TGCGCCAGCAGCCAAGATCCAGGGGGCGCAGGCACTGAAGCTTTCTTT. Translation gives CASSQDPGGAGTEAFF.

The chain employs TRBV30 and TRBJ2-2; D is uncertain. Germline V gene lookup returns CDR1 GTSNPN and CDR2 SVGIG (reference sequence). The ends were cut back, 1 base at V and 7 bases at J, with 16 bases in the middle. This CDR3 contains 15 residues. The CDR3 DNA is TGTGCCTGGAGTGCCTTACTATCCTCTGACGGGGAGCTGTTTTTT. It encodes CAWSALLSSDGELFF.

The chain is built from TRBV9 and TRBJ1-2, with 10 bases fitting TRBD1. The CDR3 covers 17 residues. Germline CDR1 SGDLS, CDR2 YYNGEE. With 3 bases clipped from V and 1 base from J, the junction kept 9 bases outside the gene matches. The CDR3 nucleotides are TGTGCCAGCAGCGCCAGAGACAGGGGGCCAGTTAACTATGGCTACACCTTC. It is translated as CASSARDRGPVNYGYTF.

This clone turned up a few times. The chain joins TRBV28 to TRBJ1-3; D perhaps matches TRBD1 (6 bases). The CDR3 has 16 residues. The V gene lost 6 bases and the J gene lost 2 bases, with 17 bases spanning the gap. From germline, CDR1 is MDHEN and CDR2 SYDVKM. CDR3 sequence: CASSPGGQTTGNTIYF. DNA for the CDR3: TGTGCCAGCAGCCCAGGAGGACAGACAACTGGAAACACCATATATTTT.

The V call is TRBV11-3, the J call TRBJ1-5; possible D gene TRBD1, 5 bases. The germline CDR1 and CDR2 sequences are SGHNT and YENEEA. Trimming removed 1 base at V and 2 bases at J, with 18 bases between. The CDR3 spans 18 residues. The CDR3 protein is CASSLAQGSSLGNQPQHF. The CDR3 nucleotides are TGTGCCAGCAGCTTAGCTCAGGGAAGTTCTTTAGGCAATCAGCCCCAGCATTTT.

The V gene is TRBV9, the J gene TRBJ2-1, with D unclear. From germline, CDR1 is SGDLS and CDR2 YYNGEE. V was trimmed by 0 bases and J by 10 bases, leaving 14 bases between them. This CDR3 spans 14 amino acids. The CDR3 loop reads CASSVAYPGREQFF. The CDR3 DNA follows: TGTGCCAGCAGCGTAGCTTACCCCGGCAGGGAGCAGTTCTTC.